This T cell receptor beta chain comes out of a study of blood T cell repertoires in COVID-19. Study at large: Acute and convalescent COVID-19 specimens originated in the United States, Italy and Spain. T cells, B-cell-depleted T cells, or PBMCs provided the cDNA or gDNA that served as material.

Germline V gives CDR1 SGHTA, CDR2 FQGNSA. The CDR3 has 15 residues. V was cut by 4 bases and J by 8 bases, with 15 bases left in between. In the original analysis: It was from reference gene primer amplification that nucleated cell counts were estimated. TCRdb keeps only in-frame clones here, not all; method: immunoSEQ multiplex PCR. The V and J calls and the clone size are those of that table, but D and trimming were determined from the DNA. The data show some 170,000 clones, roughly 77% seen once. This clone counts as medium-sized. The sequencing input was peripheral blood. The sequence was obtained from a human donor in a cohort sampled during active COVID-19. The rearrangement uses TRBV7-2 and TRBJ1-6; perhaps TRBD1 as D (6 bases). The CDR3 here is CASSSQTGPYSPLHF. CDR3 bases: TGTGCCAGCAGCTCGCAAACAGGGCCTTATTCACCCCTCCACTTT.